This T cell receptor beta chain derives from a study of Ad26.COV2.S vaccination and SARS-CoV-2 variants. Produced via immunoSEQ multiplex PCR; TCRdb's table is partial and in-frame only. The sample carries about 330,000 clones, almost 90% recorded once. Study-level findings and limits: Post-vaccination spike-specific CD8+ and CD4+ T cell responses reportedly had substantial breadth.

Treatment described: roughly 20 received Ad26.COV2.S at low or high dose, single or two shots; about 5 received placebo; per-sample allocation not given. Day 63 after the first injection of vaccine or placebo was the sampling time. Whoever gave the sample was an adult aged 18-55 years in Boston. Participants' vaccine, an Ad26 vector, delivered Wuhan-strain SARS-CoV-2 spike. Of note for this clone: Its matching antigen is unknown.

This CDR3 region has 16 residues. CDR1 LNHNV and CDR2 YYDKDF come from the germline V gene (reference sequence). V lost 3 bases to trimming and J lost 2 bases; unmatched junction nucleotides: 9. This clonotype was sampled from a person aged 18-65 years who received the Ad26.COV2.S COVID-19 vaccine or a placebo. The specimen was peripheral blood, collected in a trial of Ad26.COV2.S vaccine versus placebo. V and J are TRBV15 and TRBJ2-5; 7 bases fit TRBD1. The CDR3 nucleotides are TGTGCCACCAGCAGGGGGGACCGGGACAGACAAGAGACCCAGTACTTC. Translation: CATSRGDRDRQETQYF.